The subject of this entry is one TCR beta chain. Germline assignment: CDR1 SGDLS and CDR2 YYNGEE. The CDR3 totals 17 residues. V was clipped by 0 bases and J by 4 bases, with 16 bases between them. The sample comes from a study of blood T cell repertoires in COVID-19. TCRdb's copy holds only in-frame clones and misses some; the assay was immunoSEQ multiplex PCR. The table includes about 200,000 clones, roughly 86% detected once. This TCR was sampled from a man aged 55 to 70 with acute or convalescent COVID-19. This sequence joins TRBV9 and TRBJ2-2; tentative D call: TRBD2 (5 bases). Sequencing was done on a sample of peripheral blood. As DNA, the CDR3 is TGTGCCAGCAGCGTAGCTGACGGGGAACCTGGCACCGGGGAGCTGTTTTTT. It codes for CASSVADGEPGTGELFF.